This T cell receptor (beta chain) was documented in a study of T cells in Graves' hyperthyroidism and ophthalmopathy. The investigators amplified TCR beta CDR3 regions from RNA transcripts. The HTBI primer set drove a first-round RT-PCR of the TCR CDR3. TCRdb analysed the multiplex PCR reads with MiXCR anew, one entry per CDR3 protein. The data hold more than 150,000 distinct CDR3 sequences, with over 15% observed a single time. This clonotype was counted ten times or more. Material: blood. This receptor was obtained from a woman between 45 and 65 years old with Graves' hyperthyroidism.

The DNA for the CDR3 is TGTGCCAGCAGCTCCATTATAACAGGGGATTCCGGGGAGCTGTTTTTT. It specifies CASSSIITGDSGELFF. The rearrangement uses TRBV7-9 and TRBJ2-2; 7 nucleotides match TRBD1. Looked up from germline, CDR1 is SEHNR and CDR2 is FQNEAQ (reference sequence). With V trimmed by 4 bases and J by 6 bases, 11 bases remained unmatched. The CDR3 totals 16 residues.